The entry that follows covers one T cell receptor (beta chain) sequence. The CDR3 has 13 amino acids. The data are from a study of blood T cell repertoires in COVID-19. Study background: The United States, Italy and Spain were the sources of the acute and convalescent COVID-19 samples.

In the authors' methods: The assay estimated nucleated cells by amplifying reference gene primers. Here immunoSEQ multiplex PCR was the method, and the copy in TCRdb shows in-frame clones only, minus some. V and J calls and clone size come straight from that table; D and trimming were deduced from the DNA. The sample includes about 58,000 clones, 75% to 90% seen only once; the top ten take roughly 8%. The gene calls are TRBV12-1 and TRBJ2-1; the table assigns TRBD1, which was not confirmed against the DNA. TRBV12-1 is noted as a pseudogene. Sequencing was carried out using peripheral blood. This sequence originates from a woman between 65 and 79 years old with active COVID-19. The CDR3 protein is CASSRGHYNEQFF. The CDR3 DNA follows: TGTGCCAGCAGCCGTGGACACTACAATGAGCAGTTCTTC.